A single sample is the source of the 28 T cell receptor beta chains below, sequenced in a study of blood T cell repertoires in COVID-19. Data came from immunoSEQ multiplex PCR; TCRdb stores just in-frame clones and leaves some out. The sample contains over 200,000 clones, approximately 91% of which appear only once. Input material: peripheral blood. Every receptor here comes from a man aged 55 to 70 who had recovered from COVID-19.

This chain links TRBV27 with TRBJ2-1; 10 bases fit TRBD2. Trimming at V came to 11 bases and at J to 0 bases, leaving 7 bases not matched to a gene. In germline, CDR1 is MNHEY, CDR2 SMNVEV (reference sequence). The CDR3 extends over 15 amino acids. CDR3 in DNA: TGTGCCTCCCGGAGGACTAGCGGCTCCTACAATGAGCAGTTCTTC. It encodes CASRRTSGSYNEQFF.

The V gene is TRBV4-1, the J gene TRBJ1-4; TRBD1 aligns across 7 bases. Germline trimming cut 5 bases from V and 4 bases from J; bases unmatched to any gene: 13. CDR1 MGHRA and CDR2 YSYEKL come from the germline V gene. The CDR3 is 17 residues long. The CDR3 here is CASSGSVGNRGNEKLFF. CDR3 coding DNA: TGCGCCAGCAGCGGTTCGGTGGGAAACAGGGGTAATGAAAAACTGTTTTTT.

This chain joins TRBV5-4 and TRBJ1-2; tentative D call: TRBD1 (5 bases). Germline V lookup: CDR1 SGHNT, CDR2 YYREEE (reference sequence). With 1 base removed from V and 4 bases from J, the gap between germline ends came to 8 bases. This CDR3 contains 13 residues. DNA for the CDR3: TGTGCCAGCAGCTTGCAGGGATTCTATGGCTACACCTTC. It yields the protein CASSLQGFYGYTF.

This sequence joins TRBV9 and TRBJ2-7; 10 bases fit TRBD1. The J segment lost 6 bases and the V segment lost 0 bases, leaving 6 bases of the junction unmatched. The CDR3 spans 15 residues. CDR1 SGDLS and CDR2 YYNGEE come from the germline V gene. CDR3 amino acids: CASSVEGQGKGEQYF. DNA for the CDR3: TGTGCCAGCAGCGTAGAGGGACAGGGGAAGGGCGAGCAGTACTTC.

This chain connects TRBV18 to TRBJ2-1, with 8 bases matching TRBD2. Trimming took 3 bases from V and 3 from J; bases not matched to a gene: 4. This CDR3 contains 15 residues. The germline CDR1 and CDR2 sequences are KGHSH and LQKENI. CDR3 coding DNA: TGTGCCAGCTCACCTGCTAGCGGGTTCTACAATGAGCAGTTCTTC. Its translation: CASSPASGFYNEQFF.

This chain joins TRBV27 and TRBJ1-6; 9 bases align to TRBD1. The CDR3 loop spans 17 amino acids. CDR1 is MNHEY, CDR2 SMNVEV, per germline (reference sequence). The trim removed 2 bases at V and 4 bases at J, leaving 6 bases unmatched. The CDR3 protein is CASSLPGGTGYNSPLHF. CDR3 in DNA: TGTGCCAGCAGTTTACCCGGTGGGACAGGGTATAATTCACCCCTCCACTTT.

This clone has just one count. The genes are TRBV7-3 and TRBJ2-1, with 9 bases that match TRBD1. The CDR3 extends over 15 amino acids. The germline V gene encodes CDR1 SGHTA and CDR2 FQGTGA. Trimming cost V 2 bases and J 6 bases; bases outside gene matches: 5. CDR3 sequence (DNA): TGTGCCAGCAGCTTAGAGGGACAGGGTCGCAATGAGCAGTTCTTC. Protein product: CASSLEGQGRNEQFF.

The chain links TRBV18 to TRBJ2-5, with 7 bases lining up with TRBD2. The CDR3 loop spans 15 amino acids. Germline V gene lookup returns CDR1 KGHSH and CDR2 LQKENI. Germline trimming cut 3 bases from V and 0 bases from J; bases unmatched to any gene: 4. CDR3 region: CASSPVRGYQETQYF. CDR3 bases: TGTGCCAGCTCACCGGTGCGGGGGTACCAAGAGACCCAGTACTTC.

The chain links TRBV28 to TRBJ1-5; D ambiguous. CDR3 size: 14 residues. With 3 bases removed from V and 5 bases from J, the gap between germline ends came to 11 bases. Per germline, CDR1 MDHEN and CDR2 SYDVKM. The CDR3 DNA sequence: TGTGCCAGCAGTTTGAGTCAGGAGGATCAGCCCCAGCATTTT. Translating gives CASSLSQEDQPQHF. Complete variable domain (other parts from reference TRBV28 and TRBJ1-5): DVKVTQSSRYLVKRTGEKVFLECVQDMDHENMFWYRQDPGLGLRLIYFSYDVKMKEKGDIPEGYSVSREKKERFSLILESASTNQTSMYLCASSLSQEDQPQHFGDGTRLSIL.

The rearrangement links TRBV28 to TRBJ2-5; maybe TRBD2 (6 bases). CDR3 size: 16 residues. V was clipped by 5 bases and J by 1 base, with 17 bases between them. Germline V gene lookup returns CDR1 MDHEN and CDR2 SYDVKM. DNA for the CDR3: TGTGCCAGCAGTCCTCGGGGGTTTCTAAGCCAAGAGACCCAGTACTTC. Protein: CASSPRGFLSQETQYF. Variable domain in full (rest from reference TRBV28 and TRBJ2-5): DVKVTQSSRYLVKRTGEKVFLECVQDMDHENMFWYRQDPGLGLRLIYFSYDVKMKEKGDIPEGYSVSREKKERFSLILESASTNQTSMYLCASSPRGFLSQETQYFGPGTRLLVL.

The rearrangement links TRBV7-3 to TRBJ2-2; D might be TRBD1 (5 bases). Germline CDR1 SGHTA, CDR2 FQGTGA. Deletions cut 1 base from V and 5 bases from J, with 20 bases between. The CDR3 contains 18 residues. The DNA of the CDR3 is TGTGCCAGCAGCTTAAGCCCCCTTAGAAGGGGTGGGACCGGGGAGCTGTTTTTT. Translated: CASSLSPLRRGGTGELFF.

Here the CDR3 reads CAIRRGGLNTEAFF. DNA for the CDR3: TGTGCCATCAGAAGGGGGGGCCTGAACACTGAAGCTTTCTTT. The V call is TRBV10-3, the J call TRBJ1-1; the D gene is possibly TRBD1 (6 bases). The CDR3 is made up of 14 amino acids. V was trimmed by 6 bases and J by 0 bases, leaving 11 bases between them. Germline-derived CDR1 and CDR2 are ENHRY and SYGVKD.

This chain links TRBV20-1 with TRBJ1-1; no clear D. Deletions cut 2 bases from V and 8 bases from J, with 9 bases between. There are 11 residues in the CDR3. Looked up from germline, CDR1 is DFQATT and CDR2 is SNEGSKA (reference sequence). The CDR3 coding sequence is TGCAGTGCTAGATCCTCCAGAGAAGCTTTCTTT. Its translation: CSARSSREAFF.

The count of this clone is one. CDR3 amino acids: CASSSTYEQYF. CDR3 in DNA: TGTGCCAGCAGTTCTACCTACGAGCAGTACTTC. V is TRBV12-3 or TRBV12-4 and J is TRBJ2-7; D gene uncertain. CDR3 length equals 11 residues. The V end lost 4 bases, the J end lost 2 bases, and 3 bases lay between the germline ends.

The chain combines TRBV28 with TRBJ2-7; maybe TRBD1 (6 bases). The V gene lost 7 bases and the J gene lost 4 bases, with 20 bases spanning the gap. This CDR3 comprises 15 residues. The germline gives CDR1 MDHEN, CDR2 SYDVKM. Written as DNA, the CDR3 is TGTGCCAGCACCCGAGGGGGAGCTGGGTCGTACGAGCAGTACTTC. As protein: CASTRGGAGSYEQYF.

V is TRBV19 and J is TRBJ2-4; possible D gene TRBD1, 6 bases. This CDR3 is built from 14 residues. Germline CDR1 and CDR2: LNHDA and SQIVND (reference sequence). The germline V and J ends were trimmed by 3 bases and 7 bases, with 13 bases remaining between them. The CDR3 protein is CASSIRRGSNIQYF. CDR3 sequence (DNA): TGTGCCAGTAGTATTCGAAGGGGGTCGAACATTCAGTACTTC.

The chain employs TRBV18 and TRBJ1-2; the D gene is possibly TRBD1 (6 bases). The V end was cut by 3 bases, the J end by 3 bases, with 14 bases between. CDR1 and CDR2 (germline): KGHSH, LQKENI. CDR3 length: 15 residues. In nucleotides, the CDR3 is TGTGCCAGCTCACCTATACCGACAGGCCACTATGGCTACACCTTC. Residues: CASSPIPTGHYGYTF.

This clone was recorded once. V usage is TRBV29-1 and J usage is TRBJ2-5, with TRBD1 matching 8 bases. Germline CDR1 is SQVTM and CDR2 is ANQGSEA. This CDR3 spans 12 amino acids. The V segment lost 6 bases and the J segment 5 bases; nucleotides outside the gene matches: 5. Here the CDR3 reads CSVGTGVETQYF. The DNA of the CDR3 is TGCAGCGTGGGGACAGGTGTGGAGACCCAGTACTTC.

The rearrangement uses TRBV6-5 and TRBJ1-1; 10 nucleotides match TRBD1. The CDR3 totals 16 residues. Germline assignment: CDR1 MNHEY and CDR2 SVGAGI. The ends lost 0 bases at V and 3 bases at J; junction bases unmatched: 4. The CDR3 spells CASSYSPGQGDTEAFF. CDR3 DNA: TGTGCCAGCAGTTACTCGCCCGGACAGGGGGACACTGAAGCTTTCTTT.

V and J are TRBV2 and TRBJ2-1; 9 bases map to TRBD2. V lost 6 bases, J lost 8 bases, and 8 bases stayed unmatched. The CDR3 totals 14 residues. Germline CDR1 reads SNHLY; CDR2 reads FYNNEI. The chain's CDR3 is CASRVAAGGDEQFF. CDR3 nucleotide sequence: TGTGCCAGCAGGGTAGCGGCGGGGGGGGATGAGCAGTTCTTC.

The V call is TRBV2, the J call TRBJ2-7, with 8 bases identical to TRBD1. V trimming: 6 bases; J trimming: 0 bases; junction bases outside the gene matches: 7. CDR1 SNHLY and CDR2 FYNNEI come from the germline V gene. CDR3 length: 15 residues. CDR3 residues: CASSRTGHNSYEQYF. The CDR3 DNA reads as TGTGCCAGCAGCCGGACAGGGCACAACTCCTACGAGCAGTACTTC.

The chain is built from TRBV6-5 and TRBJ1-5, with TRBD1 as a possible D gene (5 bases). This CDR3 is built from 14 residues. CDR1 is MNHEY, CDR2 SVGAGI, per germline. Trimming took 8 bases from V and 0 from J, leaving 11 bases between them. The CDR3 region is CASGPRDSNQPQHF. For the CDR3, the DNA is TGTGCCAGCGGGCCCAGGGATAGCAATCAGCCCCAGCATTTT.

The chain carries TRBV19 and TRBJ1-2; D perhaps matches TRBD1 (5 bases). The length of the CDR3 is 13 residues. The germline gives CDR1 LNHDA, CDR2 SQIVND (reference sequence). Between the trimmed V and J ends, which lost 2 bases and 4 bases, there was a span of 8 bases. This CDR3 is CASSIRGIYGYTF. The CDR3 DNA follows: TGTGCCAGTAGTATACGGGGGATCTATGGCTACACCTTC.

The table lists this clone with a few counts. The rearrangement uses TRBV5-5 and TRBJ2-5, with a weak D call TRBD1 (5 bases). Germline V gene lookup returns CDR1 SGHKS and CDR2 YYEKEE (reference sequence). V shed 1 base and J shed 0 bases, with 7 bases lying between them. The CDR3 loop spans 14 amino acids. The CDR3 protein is CASSLTGYQETQYF. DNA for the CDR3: TGTGCCAGCAGCTTGACAGGCTACCAAGAGACCCAGTACTTC.

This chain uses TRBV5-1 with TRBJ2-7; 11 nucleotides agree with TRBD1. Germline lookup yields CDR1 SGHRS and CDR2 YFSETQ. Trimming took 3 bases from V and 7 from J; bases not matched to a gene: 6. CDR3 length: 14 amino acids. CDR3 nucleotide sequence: TGCGCCAGCAGCTACGGACAGGGGGCGCGGGAGCAGTACTTC. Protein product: CASSYGQGAREQYF. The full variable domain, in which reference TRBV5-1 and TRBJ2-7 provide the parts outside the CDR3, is KAGVTQTPRYLIKTRGQQVTLSCSPISGHRSVSWYQQTPGQGLQFLFEYFSETQRNKGNFPGRFSGRQFSNSRSEMNVSTLELGDSALYLCASSYGQGAREQYFGPGTRLTVT.

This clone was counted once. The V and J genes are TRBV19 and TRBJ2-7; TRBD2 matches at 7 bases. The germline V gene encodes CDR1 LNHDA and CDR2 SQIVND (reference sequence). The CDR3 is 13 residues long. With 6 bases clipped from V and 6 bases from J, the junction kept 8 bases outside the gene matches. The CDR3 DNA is TGTGCCAGTAGCGATGGGGGGAGGGTCGAGCAGTACTTC. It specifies CASSDGGRVEQYF.

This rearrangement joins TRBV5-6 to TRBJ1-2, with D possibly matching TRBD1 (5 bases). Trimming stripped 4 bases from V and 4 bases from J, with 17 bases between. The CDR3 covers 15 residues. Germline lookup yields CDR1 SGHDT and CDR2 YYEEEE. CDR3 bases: TGTGCCAGCAGCCCCAAGGTGGGGGGGAGCTATGGCTACACCTTC. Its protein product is CASSPKVGGSYGYTF.

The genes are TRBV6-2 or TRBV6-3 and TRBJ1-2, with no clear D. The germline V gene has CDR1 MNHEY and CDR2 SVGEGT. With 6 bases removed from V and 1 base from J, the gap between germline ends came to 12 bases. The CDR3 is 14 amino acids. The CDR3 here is CASSTRTVNYGYTF. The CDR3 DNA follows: TGTGCCAGCAGCACCCGCACAGTTAACTATGGCTACACCTTC.